A single T cell receptor beta chain is shown here with its context. Its target is not known. This sample is part of a study of vaccination effects on CD4 cells after COVID-19. For the study at large: Sample provision by two convalescent patients occurred 16 days and one week before vaccination.

Clones were read by immunoSEQ multiplex PCR, and TCRdb kept only the in-frame ones, dropping some. The table has about 36,000 clones, approximately 78% seen once. The ViraFEST assay expanded antigen-specific CD4+ T cells with viral peptide pools before sequencing. At the end of over 8 days of culture, CD4+ T cells were isolated. According to PCR results, the person was infected with SARS-CoV-2 between March and December 2020. V lost 0 bases and J 0 bases, leaving 6 bases between the germline ends. The germline V gene encodes CDR1 SGHNT and CDR2 YYREEE (reference sequence). This CDR3 spans 14 amino acids.

This receptor was obtained from a human donor who had a prior SARS-CoV-2 infection. The V gene is TRBV5-4, the J gene TRBJ1-2; tentatively, D is TRBD1 (5 bases). The sequences come from CD4+ T cells from PBMCs cultured with HCoV-NL63 spike peptides, collected before COVID-19 vaccination. CDR3 nucleotide sequence: TGTGCCAGCAGCTTGGCGGGGGCTAACTATGGCTACACCTTC. This codes for CASSLAGANYGYTF.